The 2 T cell receptor beta chains below were found in one sample sequenced in a study of OX40 agonist ivuxolimab in advanced cancers. The receptor library was made with the immunoSEQ multiplex PCR assay. Sourced from immuneACCESS, this table was stored by TCRdb with only in-frame sequences that have V and J called. A share of the clones is absent; for the studies checked, an unresolved V gene accounts for under half, and the remainder has no known explanation. Counted in this sample were some 74,000 clones; approximately 94% of them appeared once. Over 9% of the sample is taken by the ten largest. Sequencing used CD4+ or CD8+ T cells sorted from blood, obtained in a trial of the OX40 agonist ivuxolimab. Receptors were obtained from an adult with an advanced solid tumor such as melanoma, head and neck, liver or kidney cancer.

The rearrangement joins TRBV10-1 to TRBJ1-2; 7 bases line up with TRBD1. CDR3 length equals 14 residues. V lost 10 bases and J lost 2; bases outside the gene matches: 10. CDR1 is WNHNN, CDR2 SYGVQD, per germline (reference sequence). CDR3 DNA sequence: TGCGCCAATATTGGGGCAGGGGGAAACTATGGCTACACCTTC. Amino acids: CANIGAGGNYGYTF.

The DNA for the CDR3 is TGTGCCACAGCGGGAGTCGCGCCGGAGGCAGATACGCAGTATTTT. This gives the protein CATAGVAPEADTQYF. The V and J genes are TRBV28 and TRBJ2-3; 8 bases fit TRBD2. The germline CDR1 and CDR2 sequences are MDHEN and SYDVKM. Unmatched junction bases numbered 13, after V lost 10 bases and J lost 4 bases. The CDR3 is made up of 15 amino acids.